What follows describes a single T cell receptor (beta chain). This entry is derived from a study of blood T cell repertoires in COVID-19. Study overall: Spain, Italy and the United States supplied samples that represented acute and convalescent COVID-19. From T cells, B-cell-depleted T cells, or PBMCs came the material, which was cDNA or gDNA.

Authors' methods: For nucleated cells, counts were estimated from reference gene primer amplification. Here immunoSEQ multiplex PCR was the method, and the copy in TCRdb shows in-frame clones only, minus some. V, J and clone size are taken as reported in that table, and D and trimming were inferred from the DNA itself. The table records about 170,000 clones, around 87% of them present only once. Per the germline V gene, CDR1 is MGHRA and CDR2 is YSYEKL. Trimming removed 0 bases from V and 1 base from J, with 9 bases in between. The CDR3 contains 15 residues. The origin of this receptor is a woman older than 75 in a cohort sampled during active or convalescent COVID-19. The genes are TRBV4-1 and TRBJ1-2; D remains unclear. The sequenced sample consisted of peripheral blood. The CDR3 sequence: CASSQDLNSNYGYTF. CDR3 sequence (DNA): TGCGCCAGCAGCCAAGATCTTAACAGTAACTATGGCTACACCTTC.